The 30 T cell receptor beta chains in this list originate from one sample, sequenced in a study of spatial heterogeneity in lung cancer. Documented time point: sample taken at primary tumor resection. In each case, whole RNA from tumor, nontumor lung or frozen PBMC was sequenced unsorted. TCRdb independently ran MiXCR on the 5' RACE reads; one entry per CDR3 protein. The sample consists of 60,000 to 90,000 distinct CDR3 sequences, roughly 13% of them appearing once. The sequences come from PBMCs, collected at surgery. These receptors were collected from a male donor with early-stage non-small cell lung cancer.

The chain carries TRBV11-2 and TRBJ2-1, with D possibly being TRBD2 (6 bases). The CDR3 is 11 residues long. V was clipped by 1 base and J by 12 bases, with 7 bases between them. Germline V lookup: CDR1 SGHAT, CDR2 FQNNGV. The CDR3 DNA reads TGTGCCAGCAGCTTAGGGAGGGTGCAGTTCTTC. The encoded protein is CASSLGRVQFF.

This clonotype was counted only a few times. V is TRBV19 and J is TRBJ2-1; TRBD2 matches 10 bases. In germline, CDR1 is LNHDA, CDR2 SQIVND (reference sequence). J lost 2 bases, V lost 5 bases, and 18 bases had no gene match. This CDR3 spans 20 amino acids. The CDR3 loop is CASSLSPLAGDFEPYNEQFF. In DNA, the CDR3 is TGTGCCAGTAGTCTCTCCCCCCTAGCGGGAGATTTCGAACCCTACAATGAGCAGTTCTTC.

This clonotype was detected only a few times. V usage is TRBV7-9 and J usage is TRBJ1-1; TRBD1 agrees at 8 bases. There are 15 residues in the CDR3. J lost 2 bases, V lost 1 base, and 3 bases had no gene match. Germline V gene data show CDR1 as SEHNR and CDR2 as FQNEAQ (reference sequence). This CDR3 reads CASSLVQGANTEAFF. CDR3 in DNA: TGTGCCAGCAGCTTAGTCCAGGGGGCAAACACTGAAGCTTTCTTT.

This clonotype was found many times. Here the CDR3 DNA reads TGTGCCAGCAGCTTCGACAGGGGGATAAATTCACCCCTCCACTTT. Its translation: CASSFDRGINSPLHF. J is TRBJ1-6 and V is TRBV7-8; 9 bases align to TRBD1. V shed 3 bases, J shed 7 bases, and the junction held 4 bases outside the gene matches. CDR1 is SGHVS and CDR2 is FQNEAQ in the germline V gene. The CDR3 runs 15 residues. Supplemented by reference TRBV7-8 and TRBJ1-6, the full variable domain reads GAGVSQSPRYKVAKRGQDVALRCDPISGHVSLFWYQQALGQGPEFLTYFQNEAQLDKSGLPSDRFFAERPEGSVSTLKIQRTQQEDSAVYLCASSFDRGINSPLHFGNGTRLTVT.

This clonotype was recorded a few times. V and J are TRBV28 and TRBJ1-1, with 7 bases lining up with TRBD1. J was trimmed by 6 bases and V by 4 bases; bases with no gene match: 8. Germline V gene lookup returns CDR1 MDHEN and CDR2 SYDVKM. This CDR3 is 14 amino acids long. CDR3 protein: CASSSPDRRAEAFF. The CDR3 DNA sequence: TGTGCCAGCAGTTCCCCGGACAGGAGGGCTGAAGCTTTCTTT.

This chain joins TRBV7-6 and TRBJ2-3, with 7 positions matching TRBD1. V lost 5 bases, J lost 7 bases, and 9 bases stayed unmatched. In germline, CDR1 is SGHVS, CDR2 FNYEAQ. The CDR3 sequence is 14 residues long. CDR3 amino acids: CASSMGQPGNTQYF. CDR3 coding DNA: TGTGCCAGCAGCATGGGACAGCCTGGGAATACGCAGTATTTT.

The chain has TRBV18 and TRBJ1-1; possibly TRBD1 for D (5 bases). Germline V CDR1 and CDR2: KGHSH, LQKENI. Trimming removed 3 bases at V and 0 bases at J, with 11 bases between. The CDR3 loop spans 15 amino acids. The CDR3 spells CASSPGPGLNTEAFF. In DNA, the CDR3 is TGTGCCAGCTCACCGGGGCCAGGCCTGAACACTGAAGCTTTCTTT.

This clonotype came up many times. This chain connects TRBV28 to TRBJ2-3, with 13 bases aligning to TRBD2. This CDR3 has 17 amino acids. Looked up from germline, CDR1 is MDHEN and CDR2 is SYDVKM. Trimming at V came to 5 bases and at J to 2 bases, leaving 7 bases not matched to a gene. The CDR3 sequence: CASSPLGTSGTTDTQYF. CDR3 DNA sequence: TGTGCCAGCAGTCCCCTCGGGACTAGCGGGACCACAGATACGCAGTATTTT.

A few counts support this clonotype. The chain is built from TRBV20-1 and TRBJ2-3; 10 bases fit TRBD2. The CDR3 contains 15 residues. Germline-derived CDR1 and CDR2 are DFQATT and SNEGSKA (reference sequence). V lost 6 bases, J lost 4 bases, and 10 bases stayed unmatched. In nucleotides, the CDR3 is TGCAGTGCGGCCCCAGCGGGAGGGCCCTCAGATACGCAGTATTTT. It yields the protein CSAAPAGGPSDTQYF.

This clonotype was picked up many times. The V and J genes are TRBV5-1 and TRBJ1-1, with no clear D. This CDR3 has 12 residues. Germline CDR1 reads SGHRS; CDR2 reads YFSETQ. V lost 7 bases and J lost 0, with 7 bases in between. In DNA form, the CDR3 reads TGCGCCAGCGGGGTAGTGAACACTGAAGCTTTCTTT. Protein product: CASGVVNTEAFF.

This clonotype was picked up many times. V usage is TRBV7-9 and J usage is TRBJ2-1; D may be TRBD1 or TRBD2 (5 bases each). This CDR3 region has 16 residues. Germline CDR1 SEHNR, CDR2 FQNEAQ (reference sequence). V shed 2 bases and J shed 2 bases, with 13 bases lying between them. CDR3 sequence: CASSLSPGDAYNEQFF. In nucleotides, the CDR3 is TGTGCCAGCAGCTTATCTCCTGGGGACGCCTACAATGAGCAGTTCTTC.

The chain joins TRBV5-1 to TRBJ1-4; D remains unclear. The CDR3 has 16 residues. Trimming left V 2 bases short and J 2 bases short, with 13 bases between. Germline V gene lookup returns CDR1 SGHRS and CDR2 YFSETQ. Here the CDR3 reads CASSLGSSGTNEKLFF. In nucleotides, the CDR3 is TGCGCCAGCAGCTTAGGATCCTCGGGGACTAATGAAAAACTGTTTTTT. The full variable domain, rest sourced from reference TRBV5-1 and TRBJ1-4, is KAGVTQTPRYLIKTRGQQVTLSCSPISGHRSVSWYQQTPGQGLQFLFEYFSETQRNKGNFPGRFSGRQFSNSRSEMNVSTLELGDSALYLCASSLGSSGTNEKLFFGSGTQLSVL.

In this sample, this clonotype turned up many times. CDR3 in amino acids: CSVRTSSNQPQHF. CDR3 in DNA: TGCAGCGTTAGGACGTCTAGCAATCAGCCCCAGCATTTT. The V call is TRBV29-1, the J call TRBJ1-5, with unresolved D. This CDR3 has 13 residues. Germline V gives CDR1 SQVTM, CDR2 ANQGSEA. The V and J ends lost 5 bases and 0 bases respectively, with 8 bases between them.

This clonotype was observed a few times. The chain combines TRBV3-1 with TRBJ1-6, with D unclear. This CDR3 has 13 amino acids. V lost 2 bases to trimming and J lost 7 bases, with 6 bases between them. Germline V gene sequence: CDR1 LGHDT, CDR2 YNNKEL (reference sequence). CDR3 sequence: CASSQNANSPLHF. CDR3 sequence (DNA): TGTGCCAGCAGCCAAAACGCGAATTCACCCCTCCACTTT.

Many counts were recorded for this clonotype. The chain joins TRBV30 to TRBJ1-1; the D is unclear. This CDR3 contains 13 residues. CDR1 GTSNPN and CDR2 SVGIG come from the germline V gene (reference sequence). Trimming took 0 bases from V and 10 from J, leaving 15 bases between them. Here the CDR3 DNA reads TGTGCCTGGAGTGTACAAGTGACGTCGGGAGCTTTCTTT. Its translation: CAWSVQVTSGAFF. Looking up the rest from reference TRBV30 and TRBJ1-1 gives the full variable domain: SQTIHQWPATLVQPVGSPLSLECTVEGTSNPNLYWYRQAAGRGLQLLFYSVGIGQISSEVPQNLSASRPQDRQFILSSKKLLLSDSGFYLCAWSVQVTSGAFFGQGTRLTVV.

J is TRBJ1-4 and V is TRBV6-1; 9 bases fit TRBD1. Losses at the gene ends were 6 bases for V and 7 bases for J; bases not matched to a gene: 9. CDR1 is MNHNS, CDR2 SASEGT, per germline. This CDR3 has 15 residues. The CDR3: CASRKRTGEAEKLFF. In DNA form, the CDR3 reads TGTGCCAGCAGAAAGCGGACAGGGGAGGCTGAAAAACTGTTTTTT.

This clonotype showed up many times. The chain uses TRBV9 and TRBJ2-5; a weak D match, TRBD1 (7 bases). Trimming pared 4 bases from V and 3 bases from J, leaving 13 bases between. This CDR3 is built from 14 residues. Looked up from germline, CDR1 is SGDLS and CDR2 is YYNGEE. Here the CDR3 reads CASSPQGGEETQYF. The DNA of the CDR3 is TGTGCCAGCAGCCCCCAGGGGGGTGAAGAGACCCAGTACTTC. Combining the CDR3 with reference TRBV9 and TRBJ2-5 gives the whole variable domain DSGVTQTPKHLITATGQRVTLRCSPRSGDLSVYWYQQSLDQGLQFLIQYYNGEERAKGNILERFSAQQFPDLHSELNLSSLELGDSALYFCASSPQGGEETQYFGPGTRLLVL.

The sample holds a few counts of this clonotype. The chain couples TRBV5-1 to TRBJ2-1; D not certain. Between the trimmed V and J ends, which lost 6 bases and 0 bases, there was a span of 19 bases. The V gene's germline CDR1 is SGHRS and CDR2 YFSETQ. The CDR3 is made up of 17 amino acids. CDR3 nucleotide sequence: TGCGCCAGCACCCGAGAACTGCACAGAGACTCCTACAATGAGCAGTTCTTC. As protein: CASTRELHRDSYNEQFF.

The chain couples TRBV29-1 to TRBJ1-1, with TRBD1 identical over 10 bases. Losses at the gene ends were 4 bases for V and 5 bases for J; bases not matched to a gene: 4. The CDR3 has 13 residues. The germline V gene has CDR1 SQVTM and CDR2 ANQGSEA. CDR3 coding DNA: TGCAGCGTTGTAGACAGGGGGCGAACTGAAGCTTTCTTT. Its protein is CSVVDRGRTEAFF.

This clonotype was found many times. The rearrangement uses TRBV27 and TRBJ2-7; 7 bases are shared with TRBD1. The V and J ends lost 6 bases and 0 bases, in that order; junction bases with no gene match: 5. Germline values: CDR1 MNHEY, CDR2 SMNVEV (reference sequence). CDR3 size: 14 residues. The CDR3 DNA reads TGTGCCAGCAGAGCTGGGACAGTCTCCTACGAGCAGTACTTC. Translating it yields CASRAGTVSYEQYF.

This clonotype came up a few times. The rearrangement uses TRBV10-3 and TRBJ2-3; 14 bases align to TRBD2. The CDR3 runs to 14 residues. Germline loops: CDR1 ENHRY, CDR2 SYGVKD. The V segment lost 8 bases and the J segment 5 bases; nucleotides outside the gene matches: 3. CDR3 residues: CAIAGTSGRDTQYF. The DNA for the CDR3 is TGTGCCATCGCCGGGACTAGCGGGAGAGATACGCAGTATTTT.

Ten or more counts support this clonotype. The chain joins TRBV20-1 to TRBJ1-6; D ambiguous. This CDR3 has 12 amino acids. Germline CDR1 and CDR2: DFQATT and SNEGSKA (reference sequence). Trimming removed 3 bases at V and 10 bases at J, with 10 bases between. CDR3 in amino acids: CSARGSGSPLHF. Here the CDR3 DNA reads TGCAGTGCTAGGGGAAGTGGATCACCCCTCCACTTT.

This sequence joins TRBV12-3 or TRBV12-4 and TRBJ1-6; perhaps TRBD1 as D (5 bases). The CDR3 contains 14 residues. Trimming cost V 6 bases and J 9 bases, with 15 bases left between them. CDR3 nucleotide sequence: TGTGCCAGCAGCCTGATGGCGCAGGGTTCACCCCTCCACTTT. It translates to CASSLMAQGSPLHF.

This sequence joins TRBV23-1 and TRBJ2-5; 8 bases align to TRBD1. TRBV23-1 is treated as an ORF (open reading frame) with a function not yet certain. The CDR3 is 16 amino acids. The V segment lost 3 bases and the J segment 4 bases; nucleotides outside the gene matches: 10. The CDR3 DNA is TGCGCCAGCAGTCAGCGCCGGGACAGGCCCTTAGAGACCCAGTACTTC. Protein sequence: CASSQRRDRPLETQYF.

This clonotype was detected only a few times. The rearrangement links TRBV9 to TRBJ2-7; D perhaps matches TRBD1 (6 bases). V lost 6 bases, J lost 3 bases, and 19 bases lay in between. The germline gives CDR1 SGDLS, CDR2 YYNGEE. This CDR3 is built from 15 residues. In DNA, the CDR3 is TGTGCCAGCATTTCACCGCTACAGGGAAACTACGAGCAGTACTTC. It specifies CASISPLQGNYEQYF.

The CDR3 loop is CALKGLAESGDTQYF. Here the CDR3 DNA reads TGTGCCCTAAAGGGACTAGCGGAATCAGGGGATACGCAGTATTTT. V usage is TRBV2 and J usage is TRBJ2-3, with TRBD2 matching over 11 bases. Germline V gives CDR1 SNHLY, CDR2 FYNNEI. The CDR3 sequence is 15 residues long. Trimming cost V 11 bases and J 6 bases; bases outside gene matches: 13.

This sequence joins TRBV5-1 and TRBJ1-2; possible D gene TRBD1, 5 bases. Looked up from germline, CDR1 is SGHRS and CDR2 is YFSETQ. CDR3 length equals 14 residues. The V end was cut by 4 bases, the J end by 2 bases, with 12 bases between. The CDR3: CASSLGPANYGYTF. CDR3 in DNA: TGCGCCAGCAGCCTGGGGCCGGCCAACTATGGCTACACCTTC.

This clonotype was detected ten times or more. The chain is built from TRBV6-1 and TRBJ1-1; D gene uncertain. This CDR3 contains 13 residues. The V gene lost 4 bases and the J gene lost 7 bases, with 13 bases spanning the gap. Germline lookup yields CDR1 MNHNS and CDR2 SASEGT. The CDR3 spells CASSVEIQFEAFF. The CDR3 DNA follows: TGTGCCAGCAGTGTAGAAATCCAATTTGAAGCTTTCTTT.

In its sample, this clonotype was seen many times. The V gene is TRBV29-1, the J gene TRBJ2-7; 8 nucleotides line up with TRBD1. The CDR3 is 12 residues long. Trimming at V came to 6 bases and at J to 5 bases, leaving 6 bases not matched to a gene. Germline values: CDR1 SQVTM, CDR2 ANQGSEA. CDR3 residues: CSVGTTGDEQYF. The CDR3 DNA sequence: TGCAGCGTAGGAACGACAGGGGACGAGCAGTACTTC.

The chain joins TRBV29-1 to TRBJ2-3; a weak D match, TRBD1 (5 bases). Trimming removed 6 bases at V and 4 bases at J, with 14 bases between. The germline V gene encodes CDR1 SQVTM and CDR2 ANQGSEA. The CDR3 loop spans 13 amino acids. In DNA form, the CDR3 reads TGCAGCGTATCGGCAGGGTCCCCAGATACGCAGTATTTT. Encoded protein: CSVSAGSPDTQYF.